The clone carrying this T cell receptor beta chain was observed a few times. Antigen specificity is unknown. The data are from a study of a mutant IDH1 vaccine in newly diagnosed glioma. Described time point: week 47, end of study. Vaccine doses each comprised 300 ug of mutant IDH1 20-mer peptide, with topical imiquimod. Germline CDR1 is LNHDA and CDR2 is SQIVND (reference sequence). The germline V and J ends were trimmed by 3 bases and 6 bases, with 12 bases remaining between them. CDR3 length: 13 residues. The protocol was immunoSEQ multiplex PCR, while the TCRdb copy is restricted to in-frame clones and leaves out a portion. The sample contains approximately 100,000 clones, roughly nine tenths of which appear only once.

Sequenced here: PBMCs, sampled from a glioma patient whose treatment included an IDH1 peptide vaccine. The J gene is TRBJ2-7, the V gene TRBV19, with a possible D match to TRBD2 (6 bases). The clonotype originates from a woman aged 45 to 65 with glioma. Here the CDR3 reads CASSIRPGGEQYF. CDR3 DNA: TGTGCCAGTAGTATTCGTCCCGGGGGCGAGCAGTACTTC. The full variable domain, rest sourced from reference TRBV19 and TRBJ2-7, is DGGITQSPKYLFRKEGQNVTLSCEQNLNHDAMYWYRQDPGQGLRLIYYSQIVNDFQKGDIAEGYSVSREKKESFPLTVTSAQKNPTAFYLCASSIRPGGEQYFGPGTRLTVT.